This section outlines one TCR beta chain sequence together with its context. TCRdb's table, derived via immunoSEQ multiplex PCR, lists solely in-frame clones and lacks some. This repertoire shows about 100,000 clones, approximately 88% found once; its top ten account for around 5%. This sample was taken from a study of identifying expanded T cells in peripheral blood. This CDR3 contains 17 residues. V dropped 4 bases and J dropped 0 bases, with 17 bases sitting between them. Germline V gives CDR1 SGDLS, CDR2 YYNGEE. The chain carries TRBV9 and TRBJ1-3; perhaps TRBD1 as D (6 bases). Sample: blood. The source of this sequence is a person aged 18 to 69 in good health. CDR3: CASSTTGHGSSGNTIYF. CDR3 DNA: TGTGCCAGCAGCACCACGGGACACGGAAGCTCTGGAAACACCATATATTTT.